These T cell receptor beta chains were read from a single sample in a study of T cell changes during pregnancy in multiple sclerosis. The assay was immunoSEQ multiplex PCR, and TCRdb's table has in-frame clones only and misses some. Among about 48,000 clones listed, 80% to 95% were seen once. The material sequenced was CD4+ T cells from peripheral blood mononuclear cells, taken in the second trimester of pregnancy. The origin of the receptors is a female donor in good health, enrolled as a control in a pregnancy study. Both conserved end residues are part of each CDR3. The D gene is left open where the match is weak. For some rows the clone size is stated as once, few or many, or as a class when expanded; others skip it.

v_gene: TRBV28
d_gene: -
abundance: few
CDR3aa: CASSLRDYGYTF

v_gene: TRBV5-1
d_gene: TRBD2
abundance: -
CDR3aa: CASSFSGVYNEQFF

v_gene: TRBV19
d_gene: -
abundance: -
CDR3aa: CASSIREWREQFF

v_gene: TRBV29-1
d_gene: -
abundance: -
CDR3aa: CSVEIVEQFF

v_gene: TRBV6-1
d_gene: -
abundance: once
CDR3aa: CATETGYGYTF

v_gene: TRBV5-1
d_gene: -
abundance: -
CDR3aa: CASNSVGGETQYF

v_gene: TRBV6-5
d_gene: TRBD1
abundance: once
CDR3aa: CASRKAGGGEKLFF

v_gene: TRBV10-2
d_gene: TRBD1
abundance: few
CDR3aa: CASRQGARGTGELFF

v_gene: TRBV6-5
d_gene: -
abundance: -
CDR3aa: CASTHLQGNTEAFF

v_gene: TRBV4-1
d_gene: TRBD1
abundance: -
CDR3aa: CASSQDGGQGQGNTIYF

v_gene: TRBV7-2
d_gene: TRBD1
abundance: -
CDR3aa: CASSTDRGPYGYTF

v_gene: TRBV21-1
d_gene: -
abundance: -
CDR3aa: CASSRILGGMLF

v_gene: TRBV11-2
d_gene: -
abundance: -
CDR3aa: CASSLRVDEQYF

v_gene: TRBV28
d_gene: TRBD1
abundance: -
CDR3aa: CASSPLDRGRVKSNQPQHF

v_gene: TRBV19
d_gene: TRBD1
abundance: -
CDR3aa: CALQGQGTEAFF